This T cell receptor beta chain was recorded in a study of cytomegalovirus exposure and HLA in healthy donors. Study summary: Some 91 million unique TCRs from HLA-typed donors were held in an early release of data. Notes on the study in general: Highest at DRB1 and lowest at HLA-C, TCR association rates differed among HLA loci in a later analysis.

The length of the CDR3 is 15 residues. The V gene lost 7 bases and the J gene lost 1 base, with 16 bases spanning the gap. Germline CDR1 LNHDA, CDR2 SQIVND (reference sequence). In the PCR, 60 Vbeta and 13 Jbeta primers were used. Libraries were prepared by immunoSEQ multiplex PCR; TCRdb keeps only in-frame clonotypes and omits some of them. The sample has 200,000 to 250,000 clones. In regard to this clone: Its antigen is as yet unknown.

The chain links TRBV19 to TRBJ1-1; D remains unclear. The sample comprised PBMCs. This receptor was obtained from a girl aged 2-10 years in good health and CMV-seropositive. The CDR3 spells CASTEARWANTEAFF. In DNA, the CDR3 is TGTGCCAGTACAGAAGCCCGGTGGGCGAACACTGAAGCTTTCTTT.